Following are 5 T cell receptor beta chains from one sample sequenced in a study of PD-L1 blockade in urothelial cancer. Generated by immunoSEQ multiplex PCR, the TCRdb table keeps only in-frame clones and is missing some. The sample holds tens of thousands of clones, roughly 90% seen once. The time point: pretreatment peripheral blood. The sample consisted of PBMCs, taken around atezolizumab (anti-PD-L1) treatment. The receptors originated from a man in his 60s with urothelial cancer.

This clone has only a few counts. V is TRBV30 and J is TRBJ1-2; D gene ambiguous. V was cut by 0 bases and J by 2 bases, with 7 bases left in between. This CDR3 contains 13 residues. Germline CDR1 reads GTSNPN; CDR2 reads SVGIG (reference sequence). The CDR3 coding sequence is TGTGCCTGGAGTGTACAAACAAACTATGGCTACACCTTC. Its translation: CAWSVQTNYGYTF.

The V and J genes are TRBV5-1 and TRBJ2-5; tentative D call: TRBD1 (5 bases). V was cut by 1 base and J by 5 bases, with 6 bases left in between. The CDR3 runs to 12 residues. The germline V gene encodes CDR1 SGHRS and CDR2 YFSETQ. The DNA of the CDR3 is TGCGCCAGCAGCTTGAAGGGGGAGACCCAGTACTTC. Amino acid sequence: CASSLKGETQYF.

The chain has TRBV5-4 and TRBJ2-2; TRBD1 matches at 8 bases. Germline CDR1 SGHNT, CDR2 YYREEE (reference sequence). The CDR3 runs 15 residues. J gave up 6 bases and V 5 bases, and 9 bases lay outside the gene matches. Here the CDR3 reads CASSLADRDAGELFF. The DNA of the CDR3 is TGTGCCAGCAGTCTCGCGGACAGGGACGCCGGGGAGCTGTTTTTT.

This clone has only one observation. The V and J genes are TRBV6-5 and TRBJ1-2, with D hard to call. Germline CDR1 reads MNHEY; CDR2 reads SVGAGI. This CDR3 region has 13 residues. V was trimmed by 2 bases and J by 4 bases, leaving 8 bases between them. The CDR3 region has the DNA TGTGCCAGCAGTTACGCCCAGGCCTATGGCTACACCTTC. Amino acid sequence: CASSYAQAYGYTF.

The CDR3 here is CASSLRLAADNEQFF. The DNA of the CDR3 is TGTGCCAGCAGCTTGAGGCTAGCGGCGGACAATGAGCAGTTCTTC. The chain combines TRBV5-4 with TRBJ2-1; 7 bases map to TRBD2. The germline gives CDR1 SGHNT, CDR2 YYREEE (reference sequence). After removal of 1 base from V and 5 bases from J, the junction contained 6 bases not matched to a gene. CDR3 length: 15 residues.